The entry below describes one T cell receptor beta chain. This record belongs to a study of control samples from healthy donors and cancer patients. Here immunoSEQ multiplex PCR was the method, and the copy in TCRdb shows in-frame clones only, minus some. The data hold some 140,000 clones, with 85% to 95% observed a single time. V lost 0 bases and J 3 bases, leaving 9 bases between the germline ends. CDR1 SEHNR and CDR2 FQNEAQ come from the germline V gene (reference sequence). The CDR3 is made up of 15 amino acids. The source material was blood. This clonotype was obtained from a man between 40 and 49 years old in good health. This chain joins TRBV7-9 and TRBJ1-5; no reliable D call. The CDR3 DNA follows: TGTGCCAGCAGCTTAGCGTCCCAGTACAATCAGCCCCAGCATTTT. Translated: CASSLASQYNQPQHF.